Listed here are 20 T cell receptor beta chains from one sample, sequenced in a study of OX40 agonist ivuxolimab in advanced cancers. Here immunoSEQ multiplex PCR was the method, and the copy in TCRdb shows in-frame clones only, minus some. The sample contains some 100,000 clones, 90% of which appear only once. The input for sequencing was CD4+ or CD8+ T cells sorted from blood, taken in a trial of the OX40 agonist ivuxolimab. The receptors derive from an adult with an advanced solid tumor such as melanoma, head and neck, liver or kidney cancer.

The chain recombines TRBV18 with TRBJ1-5; 7 bases are shared with TRBD1. In germline, CDR1 is KGHSH, CDR2 LQKENI. This CDR3 is built from 16 residues. V trimming: 0 bases; J trimming: 4 bases; junction bases outside the gene matches: 6. The CDR3 coding sequence is TGTGCCAGCTCACCACCGTCGGCCAGGGGGAATCAGCCCCAGCATTTT. This codes for CASSPPSARGNQPQHF.

The V call is TRBV11-2, the J call TRBJ2-5; TRBD1 is a possible D gene (5 bases). The end of the DNA fits TRBJ2-7 better, so the J call may be wrong. Germline CDR1 reads SGHAT; CDR2 reads FQNNGV. The CDR3 length is 15 residues. CDR3 in DNA: TGTGCCAGCAGCTTACAGCAGGGAATCGGCTACGAGCAGTACTTC. It codes for CASSLQQGIGYEQYF.

The rearrangement uses TRBV29-1 and TRBJ2-7; D remains unclear. The V end was cut by 1 base, the J end by 6 bases, with 19 bases between. From germline, CDR1 is SQVTM and CDR2 ANQGSEA. CDR3 size: 15 residues. This chain's CDR3 is CSVEVPKASSREQYF. The DNA for the CDR3 is TGCAGCGTTGAAGTCCCAAAGGCCTCGTCGCGCGAGCAGTACTTC.

The gene calls are TRBV5-8 and TRBJ2-1; D is undetermined. The V end lost 0 bases, the J end lost 7 bases, and 11 bases lay between the germline ends. Germline lookup yields CDR1 SGHTS and CDR2 YDEGEE. The CDR3 loop spans 14 amino acids. Here the CDR3 reads CASSLDSPRNEQFF. The CDR3 nucleotides read TGTGCCAGCAGCTTGGATTCTCCCAGGAATGAGCAGTTCTTC.

The V gene is TRBV28, the J gene TRBJ2-3; TRBD2 aligns across 7 bases. The CDR3 runs 14 residues. V lost 7 bases, J lost 1 base, and 5 bases stayed unmatched. The germline CDR1 and CDR2 sequences are MDHEN and SYDVKM. The CDR3 nucleotides are TGTGCCAGCAACCTGGGGGGGGGCACAGATACGCAGTATTTT. The encoded protein is CASNLGGGTDTQYF. The variable domain in full, with the rest retrieved from reference TRBV28 and TRBJ2-3, is DVKVTQSSRYLVKRTGEKVFLECVQDMDHENMFWYRQDPGLGLRLIYFSYDVKMKEKGDIPEGYSVSREKKERFSLILESASTNQTSMYLCASNLGGGTDTQYFGPGTRLTVL.

The CDR3 DNA sequence: TGTGCCAGCAGCCCCCGACAGGGTTCCTACGAGCAGTACTTC. This encodes CASSPRQGSYEQYF. This chain joins TRBV7-2 and TRBJ2-7, with 7 bases lining up with TRBD1. Per the germline V gene, CDR1 is SGHTA and CDR2 is FQGNSA. CDR3 length: 14 amino acids. Trimming at V came to 5 bases and at J to 1 base, leaving 5 bases not matched to a gene. Filled out from reference TRBV7-2 and TRBJ2-7, the complete variable domain reads GAGVSQSPSNKVTEKGKDVELRCDPISGHTALYWYRQSLGQGLEFLIYFQGNSAPDKSGLPSDRFSAERTGGSVSTLTIQRTQQEDSAVYLCASSPRQGSYEQYFGPGTRLTVT.

The CDR3 DNA follows: TGTGCCAGCAGCCAATTTAGGGGACGGACAGATACGCAGTATTTT. It is translated as CASSQFRGRTDTQYF. V and J are TRBV14 and TRBJ2-3, with D possibly being TRBD1 or TRBD2 (5 bases each). V lost 2 bases, J lost 3 bases, and 12 bases lay in between. The V gene's germline CDR1 is SGHDN and CDR2 FVKESK. This CDR3 is 15 amino acids long.

This rearrangement joins TRBV25-1 to TRBJ1-1; D not resolved. The CDR3 sequence is 14 residues long. Germline V gene sequence: CDR1 MGHDK, CDR2 SYGVNS. Trimming removed 5 bases at V and 1 base at J, with 11 bases between. In DNA, the CDR3 is TGTGCCAGCAGTAACCCCGCGGGGAACACTGAAGCTTTCTTT. This encodes CASSNPAGNTEAFF. Full variable domain (rest looked up from reference TRBV25-1 and TRBJ1-1): EADIYQTPRYLVIGTGKKITLECSQTMGHDKMYWYQQDPGMELHLIHYSYGVNSTEKGDLSSESTVSRIRTEHFPLTLESARPSHTSQYLCASSNPAGNTEAFFGQGTRLTVV.

The rearrangement uses TRBV7-9 and TRBJ2-7, with TRBD2 as a possible D gene (5 bases). The CDR3 extends over 14 amino acids. In germline, CDR1 is SEHNR, CDR2 FQNEAQ (reference sequence). With 2 bases removed from V and 3 bases from J, the gap between germline ends came to 11 bases. The CDR3 DNA follows: TGTGCCAGCAGCTTACGCGGGCCGAGCTACGAGCAGTACTTC. Its protein product is CASSLRGPSYEQYF. Together with reference TRBV7-9 and TRBJ2-7, the CDR3 gives the full variable domain: DTGVSQNPRHKITKRGQNVTFRCDPISEHNRLYWYRQTLGQGPEFLTYFQNEAQLEKSRLLSDRFSAERPKGSFSTLEIQRTEQGDSAMYLCASSLRGPSYEQYFGPGTRLTVT.

J is TRBJ1-2 and V is TRBV6-1; D unclear. Germline lookup yields CDR1 MNHNS and CDR2 SASEGT. The V end lost 7 bases, the J end lost 1 base, and 10 bases lay between the germline ends. This CDR3 has 13 amino acids. CDR3 residues: CASTQGSNYGYTF. In DNA form, the CDR3 reads TGTGCCAGCACCCAAGGCAGTAACTATGGCTACACCTTC.

This clone showed up just once. The CDR3 loop is CASSQNTGSGNTIYF. CDR3 sequence (DNA): TGTGCCAGCAGCCAAAACACGGGATCTGGAAACACCATATATTTT. The chain is built from TRBV9 and TRBJ1-3; D is uncertain. CDR1 and CDR2 from the germline V gene are SGDLS and YYNGEE. V was clipped by 4 bases and J by 1 base, with 12 bases between them. The CDR3 is 15 amino acids.

This rearrangement joins TRBV4-3 to TRBJ1-6; perhaps TRBD1 as D (6 bases). The CDR3 length is 14 residues. Per germline, CDR1 LGHNA and CDR2 YSLEER. Trimming removed 4 bases from V and 6 bases from J, with 10 bases in between. CDR3 DNA: TGCGCCAGCAGCCCAACAGGGCGTAATTCACCCCTCCACTTT. Encoded protein: CASSPTGRNSPLHF.

The chain is built from TRBV7-2 and TRBJ1-1; no reliable D call. The CDR3 extends over 13 amino acids. Germline CDR1 and CDR2: SGHTA and FQGNSA. The V gene lost 4 bases and the J gene lost 0 bases, with 6 bases spanning the gap. In DNA form, the CDR3 reads TGTGCCAGCAGCTCCAATATGAACACTGAAGCTTTCTTT. Protein product: CASSSNMNTEAFF.

The chain recombines TRBV15 with TRBJ2-5; 10 nucleotides agree with TRBD2. CDR1 is LNHNV and CDR2 is YYDKDF in the germline V gene (reference sequence). J was trimmed by 4 bases and V by 2 bases; bases with no gene match: 16. The CDR3 spans 19 residues. The CDR3: CATSRPARRSGRALETQYF. In DNA, the CDR3 is TGTGCCACCAGCAGACCCGCCCGAAGAAGCGGGAGGGCCCTAGAGACCCAGTACTTC. The whole variable domain, filled in from reference TRBV15 and TRBJ2-5, reads DAMVIQNPRYQVTQFGKPVTLSCSQTLNHNVMYWYQQKSSQAPKLLFHYYDKDFNNEADTPDNFQSRRPNTSFCFLDIRSPGLGDTAMYLCATSRPARRSGRALETQYFGPGTRLLVL.

The chain has TRBV11-2 and TRBJ1-1; D remains unclear. The V gene's germline CDR1 is SGHAT and CDR2 FQNNGV. This CDR3 has 14 residues. V lost 4 bases and J 1 base, leaving 10 bases between the germline ends. The CDR3 coding sequence is TGTGCCAGCAGCTGGCGGGGTTCGAACACTGAAGCTTTCTTT. Translation gives CASSWRGSNTEAFF.

The chain has TRBV7-9 and TRBJ2-3; D is perhaps TRBD1 (5 bases). The V gene's germline CDR1 is SEHNR and CDR2 FQNEAQ (reference sequence). The CDR3 contains 15 residues. Trimming removed 1 base from V and 4 bases from J, with 12 bases in between. The DNA of the CDR3 is TGTGCCAGCAGCTTAGGGGGTAAAGGGGCAGATACGCAGTATTTT. Its protein is CASSLGGKGADTQYF.

This chain links TRBV7-2 with TRBJ2-3; TRBD1 might be the D (5 bases). CDR3 size: 16 residues. The germline V and J ends were trimmed by 1 base and 3 bases, with 14 bases remaining between them. Germline V lookup: CDR1 SGHTA, CDR2 FQGNSA. CDR3 region: CASSLGQGSWTDTQYF. DNA of the CDR3: TGTGCCAGCAGCTTAGGGCAGGGTTCGTGGACAGATACGCAGTATTTT.

This rearrangement joins TRBV2 to TRBJ2-1, with TRBD2 identical over 13 bases. Germline V lookup: CDR1 SNHLY, CDR2 FYNNEI. Trimming at V came to 6 bases and at J to 11 bases, leaving 4 bases not matched to a gene. The CDR3 is 13 residues long. This chain's CDR3 is CASRYGTSGKQFF. The CDR3 DNA sequence: TGTGCCAGCAGGTATGGGACTAGCGGGAAGCAGTTCTTC.

This sequence joins TRBV4-3 and TRBJ2-7; TRBD1 matches 7 bases. In germline, CDR1 is LGHNA, CDR2 YSLEER. The CDR3 is made up of 14 amino acids. J lost 3 bases, V lost 1 base, and 3 bases had no gene match. The CDR3 region has the DNA TGCGCCAGCAGCCAAGGCCCAGGGGGCTACGAGCAGTACTTC. It translates to CASSQGPGGYEQYF.

The V and J genes are TRBV7-2 and TRBJ2-3, with 8 positions matching TRBD2. This CDR3 spans 16 amino acids. CDR1 SGHTA and CDR2 FQGNSA come from the germline V gene. The V gene end was trimmed by 2 bases and the J gene end by 2 bases; junction bases not matched to a gene: 6. The CDR3 DNA reads TGTGCCAGCAGCTTAATGACTAGCGCAATCACAGATACGCAGTATTTT. Its translation is CASSLMTSAITDTQYF.